Here is one TCR beta chain with its context. Sequencing was performed with immunoSEQ multiplex PCR; in TCRdb, only in-frame clones are kept and a portion is missing. This sample has 550,000 to 750,000 clones, with roughly 95% found just once. These data come from a study of shared clonotypes between healthy human individuals. Naive CD8 isolation took CD45RO-negative cells positively selected for CCR7 and excluded terminally differentiated effector memory CD45RA+ cells. Germline CDR1 is MNHEY and CDR2 is SMNVEV (reference sequence). The CDR3 runs 14 residues. The J segment lost 5 bases and the V segment lost 7 bases, leaving 7 bases of the junction unmatched.

The sequenced material came from naive CD8+ T cells sorted from blood. This TCR was recovered from a woman in her 30s in good health. V usage is TRBV27 and J usage is TRBJ1-5; 8 bases are a match to TRBD1. CDR3 nucleotide sequence: TGTGCCAGCAAGAGGACAGGGTCCGATCAGCCCCAGCATTTT. Encoded protein: CASKRTGSDQPQHF.